These T cell receptor beta chains were read from a single sample in a study of T cell repertoires in cytomegalovirus infection. TCRdb re-analysed the reads in MiXCR, keeping a single row per CDR3 protein. This sample has 900,000 to 950,000 distinct CDR3 sequences, with less than 40% found just once. Antigens for these TCRs are unknown. The material was cultured CD8+ T cells from PBMCs, obtained from culture after CMV antigen stimulation. Receptors originate from a human donor in good health (CMV status not recorded). Some clones in this sample may be carry-over from other donors' samples. The CDR3 runs from the conserved cysteine through the conserved F or W. The order of the fields is clone size, D gene, V gene, CDR3 protein. A D gene is named only where the DNA matches it firmly. Size values are once, few and many counts, or a class for expanded clones, and some rows have none.

size: .
D: .
V: TRBV11-2
CDR3: CASSSVGQETQYF

size: .
D: .
V: TRBV5-1
CDR3: CASSLIPVDTEAFF

size: many
D: .
V: TRBV7-2
CDR3: CASSLGSRWDEQFF

size: .
D: TRBD2
V: TRBV9
CDR3: CASSVEPTSGEETQYF

size: .
D: .
V: TRBV6-6
CDR3: CASSYPGPSREQFF

size: many
D: TRBD2
V: TRBV7-2
CDR3: CASRPGIAGGRSTDTQYF

size: .
D: .
V: TRBV5-5
CDR3: CASSSVRRNYGYTF

size: once
D: .
V: TRBV19
CDR3: CASMTGTDTQYF

size: few
D: .
V: TRBV7-9
CDR3: CASSLEGHANTEAFF

size: few
D: .
V: TRBV6-5
CDR3: CASSYGGIPTNEKLFF

size: many
D: TRBD1
V: TRBV7-2
CDR3: CASSQDDRVVFF

size: few
D: .
V: TRBV2
CDR3: CASSDDGSSYNSPLHF

size: .
D: .
V: TRBV20-1
CDR3: CSAFEDVNTGELFF

size: .
D: .
V: TRBV27
CDR3: CASRDRRGSNYGYTF

size: few
D: .
V: TRBV7-9
CDR3: CASSGNKYEQYF

size: few
D: TRBD2
V: TRBV5-1
CDR3: CASRNIAGRADEQFF

size: few
D: .
V: TRBV5-1
CDR3: CASSLRGPHEQFF

size: few
D: .
V: TRBV7-8
CDR3: CASSLAGGLVQPQHF

size: once
D: .
V: TRBV14
CDR3: CASSQWTDNEQFF

size: .
D: .
V: TRBV7-2
CDR3: CASSSRDIVYNEQFF

size: .
D: .
V: TRBV10-1
CDR3: CASSYTLQLLTTEAFF

size: .
D: .
V: TRBV20-1
CDR3: CSAARDTQYF

size: .
D: .
V: TRBV27
CDR3: CASSPLQGKNEKLFF

size: .
D: .
V: TRBV7-6
CDR3: CASSPGARAVGVNTEAFF

size: few
D: .
V: TRBV6-2/TRBV6-3
CDR3: CASSSLEDGTYGYTF

size: .
D: .
V: TRBV9
CDR3: CASSVRHPQRPGNTIYF